What follows is one T cell receptor beta chain and its context. Its antigen is currently not known. Qualities for individual bases were not recorded, and no much larger clone is one base off. These data come from a study of blood T cell repertoires in COVID-19 (dated by TCRdb to about 2020). Concerning the study at large: Samples covering the acute and convalescent phases of COVID-19 were provided by collaborators in the United States, Italy and Spain. The prospective study material was composed of cDNA or gDNA derived from T cells, B-cell-depleted T cells, or PBMCs. Deeply sampled blood TCRbeta repertoires from subjects exposed to, actively infected with, or recovered from COVID-19 were included in the dataset. A freely available public database, intended as a resource for researchers studying the immune response to SARS-CoV-2, is where the repertoires were released. Samples came from the ongoing ImmuneRACE study (first 160 participants) plus 1,254 subjects from 6 global collaborators. Sample metadata almost always included a de-identified subject ID, COVID-19 status, age in years and sex. Where available, HLA class I and class II types were obtained from metadata supplied by the sample provider rather than from assay-based typing.

The V and J ends are trimmed by 1 base and 7 bases, leaving 16 bases between them. The CDR3, cysteine through phenylalanine, is 15 amino acids long. The only DNA kept is the CDR3, 45 bases in frame from the first base. Taken from the germline V gene, the CDR1 and CDR2 loops are MNHEY and SVGAGI. Each collaborating institution followed its own protocols to collect whole blood in K2EDTA tubes. Collaborator samples were shipped for TCRbeta analysis as frozen whole blood, isolated PBMCs, or DNA extracted from either sample type. TCRbeta CDR3 regions were amplified from genomic DNA using the immunoSEQ Assay, a bias-controlled multiplex PCR. The authors' analysis ran thus. The number of nucleated cells in each sample was estimated by amplification of reference gene primers within the assay. To quantify the absolute abundance of each unique TCRbeta CDR3 rearrangement, sequence reads were collapsed and filtered. Productive Simpson clonality was computed per sample as the square root of Simpson's diversity index over productive rearrangements. TCRdb holds this immuneACCESS table with in-frame rearrangements only. Some clones are missing; in checked studies, unresolved V genes explain under half, and the rest has no known cause. Clone size and the V and J calls come from that table; the DNA yielded D and trimming. Counted in this sample were tens of thousands of clones; 65% to 85% of them appeared once. Together, the top ten hold around 4.5% of the sample.

The study at large found these results: The quantity of clinical and demographic metadata differed by source and by participant and was supplied without curation.

This receptor was taken from a woman in her sixties or seventies with acute or convalescent COVID-19. Recombination connected TRBV6-5 to TRBJ1-1; no confident D gene assignment can be made. Sequenced sample: peripheral blood. CDR3 loop: CASSYLPPEALEAFF. The nucleotide sequence reads as follows: TGTGCCAGCAGTTACTTGCCCCCTGAAGCCCTTGAAGCTTTCTTT.